The present T cell receptor (beta chain) was sequenced within a study of PD-1 blockade in classical Hodgkin lymphoma. About this clone itself: Its specificity is not known.

From germline, CDR1 is SGHAT and CDR2 FQNNGV. Between the trimmed V and J ends, which lost 1 base and 6 bases, there was a span of 3 bases. CDR3 length equals 12 residues. Findings and limits, study-wide: Possible causes of repertoire differences, disease activity or prior therapy, remain undefined.

TCRdb's copy holds only in-frame clones and misses some; the assay was immunoSEQ multiplex PCR. Of around 60,000 clones listed, more than 70% are singletons. Autologous stem cell transplantation was followed by relapse in every patient, and brentuximab vedotin exposure varied. V is TRBV11-2 and J is TRBJ2-2; D is ambiguous. The sequence was obtained from a human donor with classical Hodgkin lymphoma. The sequencing used peripheral blood mononuclear cells (PBMCs), collected before the second cycle of nivolumab. The DNA of the CDR3 is TGTGCCAGCAGCTTAGGGGCCGGGGAGCTGTTTTTT. Encoded protein: CASSLGAGELFF.